This T cell receptor (beta chain) emerged from a study of metastatic and nonmetastatic thyroid tumors. Study details: Repertoires from blood and tumor or nodule tissue of malignant and benign thyroid patients were compared.

Notes on the study in general: Benign nodules were reported to have significantly lower TCR beta diversity than malignant thyroid tumors, in blood and tumor.

The entire patient cohort was treatment-naive prior to thyroid surgery. The germline V and J ends were trimmed by 3 bases and 5 bases, with 10 bases remaining between them. The V gene's germline CDR1 is MDHEN and CDR2 SYDVKM. CDR3 length: 13 residues. The authors' processing: To classify distant metastasis in papillary thyroid cancer, a model was built from CDR3 differences across clinicopathological groups. TCRdb ran MiXCR on the PCR reads. TCRdb's processing, not the authors' own work, is the source of the V and J calls. The sample lists about 30,000 clones, 25% to 35% occurring once. This clone was seen a handful of times. Its cognate antigen is unknown.

Sequenced sample: blood. This clonotype originated in a female donor with papillary thyroid cancer or a benign thyroid nodule (not recorded which). Some clones in this sample may be carry-over from other donors' samples. The rearrangement links TRBV28 to TRBJ1-2; D gene ambiguous. CDR3 in DNA: TGTGCCAGCAGTTTGGCGGGAGGTTATGGCTACACCTTC. Translation: CASSLAGGYGYTF.